These T cell receptor beta chains were read from a single sample in a study of cytomegalovirus exposure and HLA in healthy donors. Only in-frame clones appear in the TCRdb table, and some are missing; sequencing was by immunoSEQ multiplex PCR. In the table there are 170,000 or so clones, over 60% of which are singletons. Sample: PBMCs. The receptors originated from a middle-aged man in good health and CMV-seronegative. Each CDR3 is given with its conserved first and last residue. A D gene is named only where the DNA matches it firmly. A row's size may be missing; if present it is once, few, many or a size class.

CDR3: CASSPGGANDNEQFF
DNA: TGTGCCAGCAGCCCCGGGGGGGCCAACGACAATGAGCAGTTCTTC
V: TRBV7-2
size: .
D: TRBD2
J: TRBJ2-1

CDR3: CASSITGNEQYF
DNA: TGTGCCAGCAGCATTACAGGGAACGAGCAGTACTTC
V: TRBV7-2
size: .
D: .
J: TRBJ2-7

CDR3: CAWSAGDLPYGYTF
DNA: TGTGCCTGGAGTGCGGGGGACCTTCCATATGGCTACACCTTC
V: TRBV30
size: .
D: .
J: TRBJ1-2

CDR3: CASRQGMNTGELFF
DNA: TGCGCCAGCAGACAGGGGATGAACACCGGGGAGCTGTTTTTT
V: TRBV5-1
size: .
D: TRBD1
J: TRBJ2-2

CDR3: CASSLGSGDYEQYF
DNA: TGTGCCAGCAGTTTAGGTAGCGGGGACTACGAGCAGTACTTC
V: TRBV27
size: once
D: TRBD2
J: TRBJ2-7

CDR3: CASSATGLRETQYF
DNA: TGTGCCAGCAGCGCGACAGGTCTTCGAGAGACCCAGTACTTC
V: TRBV9
size: .
D: .
J: TRBJ2-5

CDR3: CASSVRNQPQHF
DNA: TGTGCCAGCTCGGTCCGCAATCAGCCCCAGCATTTT
V: TRBV19
size: .
D: .
J: TRBJ1-5

CDR3: CASSETRQGLGQYF
DNA: TGCGCCAGCAGTGAGACCAGACAGGGCTTGGGGCAGTACTTC
V: TRBV10-2
size: .
D: TRBD1
J: TRBJ2-7

CDR3: CASSLQMPGLAGGGEQYF
DNA: TGTGCCAGCAGCCTCCAAATGCCCGGACTAGCGGGAGGTGGGGAGCAGTACTTC
V: TRBV7-7
size: once
D: TRBD2
J: TRBJ2-7

CDR3: CASNCSEQYF
DNA: TGTGCCAGCAATTGCAGCGAGCAGTACTTC
V: TRBV21-1
size: .
D: .
J: TRBJ2-7

CDR3: CASSLPAGELFF
DNA: TGTGCCAGCAGCTTACCCGCCGGGGAGCTGTTTTTT
V: TRBV11-2
size: .
D: .
J: TRBJ2-2

CDR3: CASSESGGHSYNEQFF
DNA: TGTGCCAGCAGCGAGAGCGGGGGCCACTCCTACAATGAGCAGTTCTTC
V: TRBV9
size: .
D: TRBD2
J: TRBJ2-1

CDR3: CASRSGISNQPQHF
DNA: TGTGCCAGCAGATCAGGTATTAGCAATCAGCCCCAGCATTTT
V: TRBV6-5
size: .
D: .
J: TRBJ1-5

CDR3: CASSFLGLAGSRELFF
DNA: TGTGCCAGCAGCTTCCTGGGACTAGCGGGAAGTAGGGAGCTGTTTTTT
V: TRBV5-4
size: .
D: TRBD2
J: TRBJ2-2

CDR3: CASSYGRTGTDEQYF
DNA: TGTGCCAGCAGCTACGGCCGGACAGGGACCGACGAGCAGTACTTC
V: TRBV7-2
size: .
D: TRBD1
J: TRBJ2-7

CDR3: CASTRSTRDTEAFF
DNA: TGTGCCAGCACCAGAAGTACACGGGACACTGAAGCTTTCTTT
V: TRBV5-6
size: few
D: .
J: TRBJ1-1

CDR3: CSALRGLSEFF
DNA: TGCAGCGCCCTCCGCGGACTCAGCGAGTTCTTC
V: TRBV29-1
size: .
D: .
J: TRBJ2-1

CDR3: CASSLSGEETQYF
DNA: TGTGCCAGCAGCTTATCAGGCGAGGAGACCCAGTACTTC
V: TRBV5-6
size: .
D: .
J: TRBJ2-5

CDR3: CASSPTSGSSTHNEQFF
DNA: TGTGCCAGTAGCCCGACTAGCGGGAGTAGTACCCACAATGAGCAGTTCTTC
V: TRBV19
size: .
D: TRBD2
J: TRBJ2-1

CDR3: CASSLSQGGQPQHF
DNA: TGTGCCAGCAGCTTATCACAGGGCGGTCAGCCCCAGCATTTT
V: TRBV5-5
size: .
D: .
J: TRBJ1-5

CDR3: CASSPALRRDRVGYGYTF
DNA: TGTGCCAGCTCACCAGCGCTTCGTCGGGATCGGGTGGGCTATGGCTACACCTTC
V: TRBV18
size: few
D: .
J: TRBJ1-2

CDR3: CASSTGGHEQYF
DNA: TGTGCCAGTAGTACAGGGGGCCACGAGCAGTACTTC
V: TRBV19
size: few
D: TRBD1
J: TRBJ2-7

CDR3: CASSSPGQGADNEQFF
DNA: TGTGCCAGCAGTTCCCCGGGACAGGGGGCGGACAATGAGCAGTTCTTC
V: TRBV6-6
size: .
D: TRBD1
J: TRBJ2-1

CDR3: CASSLATVPYEQYF
DNA: TGTGCCAGCAGCTTAGCTACGGTTCCCTACGAGCAGTACTTC
V: TRBV11-2
size: .
D: .
J: TRBJ2-7

CDR3: CASSAKGERGYTF
DNA: TGCGCCAGCAGCGCAAAGGGGGAGCGGGGCTACACCTTC
V: TRBV5-1
size: .
D: .
J: TRBJ1-2

CDR3: CASSSRRYTEAFF
DNA: TGTGCCAGCAGTTCTAGGCGGTACACTGAAGCTTTCTTT
V: TRBV6-5
size: .
D: .
J: TRBJ1-1

CDR3: CASSPPNRAAGTEAFF
DNA: TGTGCCAGCTCACCGCCAAACAGGGCTGCCGGGACTGAAGCTTTCTTT
V: TRBV18
size: .
D: .
J: TRBJ1-1

CDR3: CASSRTSGYSSETQYF
DNA: TGTGCCAGTAGCCGGACTAGCGGGTATTCAAGCGAGACCCAGTACTTC
V: TRBV19
size: .
D: TRBD2
J: TRBJ2-5

CDR3: CASSSGTGPHEQYF
DNA: TGCGCCAGCAGCTCCGGGACAGGGCCCCACGAGCAGTACTTC
V: TRBV5-1
size: once
D: TRBD1
J: TRBJ2-7

CDR3: CASSLGTGGYTF
DNA: TGTGCCAGCAGCTTAGGAACAGGGGGCTACACCTTC
V: TRBV11-3
size: .
D: .
J: TRBJ1-2

CDR3: CASSRGLQQGRSTDTQYF
DNA: TGCGCCAGCAGCCGCGGACTCCAACAGGGCCGAAGCACAGATACGCAGTATTTT
V: TRBV5-1
size: .
D: .
J: TRBJ2-3

CDR3: CASSHVVRGNTGELFF
DNA: TGCGCCAGCAGCCACGTTGTCAGGGGGAACACCGGGGAGCTGTTTTTT
V: TRBV4-1
size: .
D: .
J: TRBJ2-2

CDR3: CASGLRTSGTYEQYF
DNA: TGTGCTAGTGGTCTGAGGACTAGCGGGACTTACGAGCAGTACTTC
V: TRBV12-5
size: .
D: TRBD2
J: TRBJ2-7

CDR3: CASSLTGESQPQHF
DNA: TGTGCCAGCTCATTGACAGGGGAAAGCCAGCCCCAGCATTTT
V: TRBV18
size: once
D: TRBD1
J: TRBJ1-5

CDR3: CASFSGTHSTDTQYF
DNA: TGTGCCAGCTTTAGCGGGACCCACAGCACAGATACGCAGTATTTT
V: TRBV28
size: .
D: TRBD2
J: TRBJ2-3

CDR3: CASSREGGATIYNEQFF
DNA: TGTGCCAGCAGCCGAGAGGGGGGAGCTACGATATACAATGAGCAGTTCTTC
V: TRBV4-2
size: .
D: .
J: TRBJ2-1

CDR3: CASSPGEGYNEQFF
DNA: TGTGCCAGCTCACCAGGAGAAGGCTACAATGAGCAGTTCTTC
V: TRBV18
size: once
D: .
J: TRBJ2-1

CDR3: CASSLTRVGELFF
DNA: TGTGCCAGCAGCCTCACGCGGGTGGGGGAGCTGTTTTTT
V: TRBV7-2
size: .
D: .
J: TRBJ2-2

CDR3: CASSPRGDSAKNIQYF
DNA: TGTGCCAGCAGCCCGAGGGGGGACAGCGCCAAAAACATTCAGTACTTC
V: TRBV9
size: .
D: .
J: TRBJ2-4

CDR3: CASRTSGMGTDTQYF
DNA: TGTGCCAGCAGGACTAGCGGGATGGGCACAGATACGCAGTATTTT
V: TRBV6-1
size: few
D: TRBD2
J: TRBJ2-3

CDR3: CASSQDYTSGRVEQFF
DNA: TGCGCCAGCAGCCAAGATTACACTAGCGGGAGGGTTGAGCAGTTCTTC
V: TRBV4-3
size: .
D: TRBD2
J: TRBJ2-1

CDR3: CASSPTASGSGELFF
DNA: TGTGCCAGCTCACCCACGGCTAGCGGGAGCGGGGAGCTGTTTTTT
V: TRBV18
size: few
D: TRBD2
J: TRBJ2-2

CDR3: CASSLGAGRWADTQYF
DNA: TGTGCCAGCAGCTTAGGCGCGGGGAGGTGGGCCGATACGCAGTATTTT
V: TRBV11-3
size: .
D: .
J: TRBJ2-3

CDR3: CASSAGGDGELFF
DNA: TGTGCCAGCAGCGCGGGTGGGGACGGGGAGCTGTTTTTT
V: TRBV27
size: .
D: .
J: TRBJ2-2

CDR3: CASSTGRDSEAFF
DNA: TGTGCCAGCAGTACCGGGAGGGACTCTGAAGCTTTCTTT
V: TRBV9
size: .
D: .
J: TRBJ1-1

CDR3: CASSGGSRITEAFF
DNA: TGTGCCAGCAGCGGGGGGAGCCGGATCACTGAAGCTTTCTTT
V: TRBV7-9
size: .
D: .
J: TRBJ1-1

CDR3: CSVEGRGRGYGYTF
DNA: TGCAGCGTTGAAGGAAGAGGCCGGGGATATGGCTACACCTTC
V: TRBV29-1
size: few
D: .
J: TRBJ1-2

CDR3: CASSLQETQYF
DNA: TGTGCCAGCAGCCTTCAAGAGACCCAGTACTTC
V: TRBV7-9
size: .
D: .
J: TRBJ2-5

CDR3: CASSTGTRRDTQYF
DNA: TGTGCCAGCAGCACAGGGACCCGTAGAGATACGCAGTATTTT
V: TRBV9
size: .
D: .
J: TRBJ2-3

CDR3: CASSYDPGTGANVLTF
DNA: TGTGCCAGCAGTTACGACCCAGGGACTGGGGCCAACGTCCTGACTTTC
V: TRBV6-5
size: .
D: .
J: TRBJ2-6

CDR3: CASYVRDTGELFF
DNA: TGTGCCAGCTATGTTCGGGACACCGGGGAGCTGTTTTTT
V: TRBV27
size: .
D: .
J: TRBJ2-2

CDR3: CASSVGGANVLTF
DNA: TGCGCCAGCAGCGTCGGTGGGGCCAACGTCCTGACTTTC
V: TRBV5-1
size: .
D: .
J: TRBJ2-6

CDR3: CASSLEPVYGYTF
DNA: TGTGCCAGCAGCCTTGAGCCCGTTTATGGCTACACCTTC
V: TRBV21-1
size: .
D: .
J: TRBJ1-2

CDR3: CASSRGGSTDTQYF
DNA: TGTGCCAGCAGCAGGGGGGGTAGTACAGATACGCAGTATTTT
V: TRBV7-2
size: .
D: .
J: TRBJ2-3

CDR3: CASSLQDGEKLFF
DNA: TGTGCCAGCAGTTTGCAGGATGGGGAAAAACTGTTTTTT
V: TRBV27
size: once
D: .
J: TRBJ1-4

CDR3: CASSQDLRYEQYF
DNA: TGCGCCAGCAGCCAAGATCTCCGCTACGAGCAGTACTTC
V: TRBV4-1
size: .
D: .
J: TRBJ2-7

CDR3: CASSFGTSPLEAKNIQYF
DNA: TGTGCCAGCAGCTTCGGGACTAGCCCCCTCGAGGCCAAAAACATTCAGTACTTC
V: TRBV11-2
size: .
D: TRBD2
J: TRBJ2-4

CDR3: CASSFGTRAGGSGEQFF
DNA: TGCGCCAGCAGCTTTGGGACTCGGGCAGGGGGGTCTGGTGAGCAGTTCTTC
V: TRBV5-1
size: .
D: .
J: TRBJ2-1

CDR3: CASSPDRASYEQYF
DNA: TGTGCCAGTAGTCCGGACAGGGCTTCGTACGAGCAGTACTTC
V: TRBV19
size: .
D: TRBD1
J: TRBJ2-7